One and the same sample provided the 16 T cell receptor beta chains below, sequenced in a study of response to subunit inactivated influenza vaccine. In TCRdb, the RT-PCR reads were re-called with MiXCR into one record per CDR3 protein. This table holds around 540,000 distinct CDR3 sequences, approximately 12% found once. The sequences come from PBMCs from blood, collected on the day of vaccination. Every receptor here comes from a man in his fifties who received an inactivated influenza vaccine.

This clonotype was seen ten or more times. This chain connects TRBV21-1 to TRBJ2-7; TRBD1, the table's D call, lacks a check against the DNA. TRBV21-1 is labeled a pseudogene. The CDR3 is made up of 12 amino acids. CDR3 nucleotide sequence: TGTGCCAGCAGCCCCTGGTCCTACGAGCAGTACTTC. It is translated as CASSPWSYEQYF.

There are many counts of this clonotype. The chain joins TRBV12-3 or TRBV12-4 to TRBJ1-1; D gene ambiguous. V shed 7 bases and J shed 0 bases, with 9 bases lying between them. This CDR3 has 13 amino acids. CDR3 amino acids: CASMLVLNTEAFF. DNA of the CDR3: TGTGCCAGCATGTTGGTACTGAACACTGAAGCTTTCTTT.

In this sample, this clonotype turned up many times. CDR3 loop: CASSLGLANTGELFF. The CDR3 nucleotides read TGTGCCAGCAGTTTGGGACTAGCGAACACCGGGGAGCTGTTTTTT. This chain joins TRBV12-3 or TRBV12-4 and TRBJ2-2, with 8 bases identical to TRBD2. Trimming took 3 bases from V and 0 from J; bases not matched to a gene: 0. The CDR3 has 15 residues.

This clonotype was seen only a few times. The chain combines TRBV7-9 with TRBJ2-5; tentative D call: TRBD1 (6 bases). Germline CDR1 and CDR2: SEHNR and FQNEAQ (reference sequence). V was pared by 3 bases and J by 5 bases, with 13 bases between. CDR3 length: 14 amino acids. The CDR3 loop is CASSFAGGRETQYF. Written as DNA, the CDR3 is TGTGCCAGCAGCTTCGCTGGGGGCCGCGAGACCCAGTACTTC. The complete variable domain, with remaining parts taken from reference TRBV7-9 and TRBJ2-5, reads DTGVSQNPRHKITKRGQNVTFRCDPISEHNRLYWYRQTLGQGPEFLTYFQNEAQLEKSRLLSDRFSAERPKGSFSTLEIQRTEQGDSAMYLCASSFAGGRETQYFGPGTRLLVL.

There are a few counts of this clonotype. The CDR3 DNA sequence: TGTGCCAGCAGCTTTATGCGGGGAGGGCGGGACATTCAGTACTTC. Protein sequence: CASSFMRGGRDIQYF. The rearrangement uses TRBV5-5 and TRBJ2-4; TRBD2 matches 7 bases. The CDR3 length is 15 residues. Unmatched junction bases numbered 10, after V lost 2 bases and J lost 8 bases. Germline values: CDR1 SGHKS, CDR2 YYEKEE (reference sequence).

CDR3: CASSQWEGGSGANVLTF. CDR3 nucleotides: TGCGCCAGCAGCCAGTGGGAGGGGGGCTCTGGGGCCAACGTCCTGACTTTC. This chain links TRBV4-1 with TRBJ2-6, with D possibly TRBD2 on 7 matching bases. V gave up 3 bases and J gave up 0 bases, with 12 bases separating them. The CDR3 has 17 residues. Germline lookup yields CDR1 MGHRA and CDR2 YSYEKL.

This clonotype appeared a few times. This rearrangement joins TRBV14 to TRBJ2-5, with 7 bases aligning to TRBD2. This CDR3 comprises 15 residues. Germline values: CDR1 SGHDN, CDR2 FVKESK. The V and J ends lost 3 bases and 5 bases, in that order; junction bases with no gene match: 9. The CDR3 DNA sequence: TGTGCCAGCAGCCAGGCGGGGGTCATACTTGAGACCCAGTACTTC. Its translation is CASSQAGVILETQYF.

Ten or more counts support this clonotype. The genes are TRBV5-5 and TRBJ1-2; D gene unclear. V was cut by 1 base and J by 5 bases, with 6 bases left in between. This CDR3 spans 12 amino acids. CDR1 is SGHKS, CDR2 YYEKEE, per germline (reference sequence). This CDR3 reads CASSLSEYGYTF. The CDR3 bases are TGTGCCAGCAGCTTGAGCGAATATGGCTACACCTTC. Drawing the rest from reference TRBV5-5 and TRBJ1-2, the complete variable domain is DAGVTQSPTHLIKTRGQQVTLRCSPISGHKSVSWYQQVLGQGPQFIFQYYEKEERGRGNFPDRFSARQFPNYSSELNVNALLLGDSALYLCASSLSEYGYTFGSGTRLTVV.

This clonotype turned up a few times. The V call is TRBV6-6, the J call TRBJ2-7, with a possible D match to TRBD2 (5 bases). Trimming removed 7 bases from V and 7 bases from J, with 17 bases in between. This CDR3 has 13 amino acids. Germline lookup yields CDR1 MNHNY and CDR2 SVGAGI (reference sequence). CDR3 bases: TGTGCCAGCAACCGAGGGTTTCATTGGGAGCAGTACTTC. This translates into CASNRGFHWEQYF.

This clonotype has more than one count but fewer than ten. The genes are TRBV5-1 and TRBJ1-4, with D perhaps matching TRBD1 (5 bases). Trimming cost V 5 bases and J 0 bases, with 8 bases left between them. The CDR3 runs to 14 residues. Germline V gives CDR1 SGHRS, CDR2 YFSETQ. The CDR3 protein is CASSWTTTNEKLFF. The CDR3 nucleotides are TGCGCCAGCAGTTGGACAACAACTAATGAAAAACTGTTTTTT. Complete variable domain (other parts from reference TRBV5-1 and TRBJ1-4): KAGVTQTPRYLIKTRGQQVTLSCSPISGHRSVSWYQQTPGQGLQFLFEYFSETQRNKGNFPGRFSGRQFSNSRSEMNVSTLELGDSALYLCASSWTTTNEKLFFGSGTQLSVL.

This clonotype was picked up many times. The V gene is TRBV28, the J gene TRBJ2-1; TRBD1 matches 8 bases. V trimming: 3 bases; J trimming: 5 bases; junction bases outside the gene matches: 12. Germline CDR1 is MDHEN and CDR2 is SYDVKM. This CDR3 is 17 amino acids long. CDR3 sequence (DNA): TGTGCCAGCAGTTTTAATGGGGGGACAGGCTTCGACAATGAGCAGTTCTTC. It encodes CASSFNGGTGFDNEQFF.

The rearrangement uses TRBV12-3 or TRBV12-4 and TRBJ2-2; D may correspond to TRBD1 or TRBD2 (5 bases each). Trimming stripped 6 bases from V and 3 bases from J, with 11 bases between. The CDR3 is 14 residues long. This CDR3 is CASSRGPHTGELFF. As DNA, the CDR3 is TGTGCCAGCAGCCGGGGACCACACACCGGGGAGCTGTTTTTT.

This clonotype was seen many times. This rearrangement joins TRBV5-8 to TRBJ1-5; perhaps TRBD1 as D (6 bases). The germline V gene has CDR1 SGHTS and CDR2 YDEGEE. Deletions cut 3 bases from V and 0 bases from J, with 10 bases between. CDR3 length equals 15 residues. The CDR3 here is CASSSTGYSNQPQHF. CDR3 DNA sequence: TGTGCCAGCAGCTCGACAGGCTATAGCAATCAGCCCCAGCATTTT.

V and J are TRBV5-1 and TRBJ2-2, with D possibly matching TRBD1 (6 bases). Trimming removed 2 bases from V and 1 base from J, with 12 bases in between. Germline V CDR1 and CDR2: SGHRS, YFSETQ. The CDR3 extends over 16 amino acids. The CDR3, as DNA: TGCGCCAGCAGCTTACAGGGCTCTTGGAACACCGGGGAGCTGTTTTTT. It encodes CASSLQGSWNTGELFF.

This clonotype was found many times. The J gene is TRBJ1-5, the V gene TRBV20-1, with a possible D match to TRBD1 (6 bases). Deletions cut 2 bases from V and 7 bases from J, with 18 bases between. CDR1 and CDR2 (germline): DFQATT, SNEGSKA (reference sequence). The CDR3 has 15 amino acids. Here the CDR3 reads CSARLDRALWQPQHF. In DNA, the CDR3 is TGCAGTGCTAGATTGGACAGAGCTCTTTGGCAGCCCCAGCATTTT.

This clonotype came up a few times. The chain links TRBV2 to TRBJ2-7; 7 nucleotides align to TRBD1. This CDR3 has 15 amino acids. The J segment lost 6 bases and the V segment lost 4 bases, leaving 12 bases of the junction unmatched. The germline CDR1 and CDR2 sequences are SNHLY and FYNNEI. As DNA, the CDR3 is TGTGCCAGCAGTGCGGACAGGCCCGGTATGCGCGAGCAGTACTTC. This codes for CASSADRPGMREQYF.